A selection of T cell receptor beta chains follows, all from one sample in a study of graft-versus-host responses after intestinal transplantation. Sequenced by immunoSEQ multiplex PCR; TCRdb stores in-frame clones only, minus some. The sample yields approximately 20,000 clones, around 38% seen once. The source material was alloreactive CD4+ T cells from a mixed lymphocyte reaction culture, sampled before intestinal transplant. These receptor sequences come from a human patient who received an intestinal transplant. The CDR3 runs from the conserved cysteine through the conserved F or W. The order of the fields is J gene, V gene, clone size, D gene, CDR3 DNA, CDR3 protein. A D gene is named only where the DNA matches it firmly. Clone size, where shown, is once, few, many, or a class for clones that have expanded.

TRBJ1-3 TRBV6-1 . . TGTGCCAGCAGTGGGACGGCTGGAAACACCATATATTTT CASSGTAGNTIYF
TRBJ1-5 TRBV27 . TRBD1 TGTGCCAGCAGTTCTAGACAGGGGGCGATTAATAATCAGCCCCAGCATTTT CASSSRQGAINNQPQHF
TRBJ2-2 TRBV15 . . TGTGCCACCAGCAGAGTTGGCGGGGAGCTGTTTTTT CATSRVGGELFF
TRBJ2-3 TRBV2 . TRBD2 TGTGCCAGCAGAGGACTAGCGGGGGGGCCTGGCACAGATACGCAGTATTTT CASRGLAGGPGTDTQYF
TRBJ1-5 TRBV7-8 . . TGTGCCAGCAGCTTAGCCTCACACAGCAAGTTGATAGGGAATCAGCCCCAGCATTTT CASSLASHSKLIGNQPQHF
TRBJ2-5 TRBV29-1 . . TGCAGCGTGGGACCTAGGGAAGAGACCCAGTACTTC CSVGPREETQYF
TRBJ1-5 TRBV4-2 . TRBD1 TGTGCCAGCAGCCAAGGTTGGGACAGGGAGGGCCACAATCAGCCCCAGCATTTT CASSQGWDREGHNQPQHF
TRBJ1-3 TRBV18 . . TGTGCCAGCTCACCGCCCGCTGGGTACTCTGGAAACACCATATATTTT CASSPPAGYSGNTIYF
TRBJ2-2 TRBV7-8 few . TGTGCCAGCAGCTCAAGGAGCAGGGGGGGGACCGGGGAGCTGTTTTTT CASSSRSRGGTGELFF
TRBJ1-2 TRBV4-1 . TRBD1 TGCGCCAGCAGCCAAGTCGGGGGACAGGGGGCTCGGGGCTACACCTTC CASSQVGGQGARGYTF